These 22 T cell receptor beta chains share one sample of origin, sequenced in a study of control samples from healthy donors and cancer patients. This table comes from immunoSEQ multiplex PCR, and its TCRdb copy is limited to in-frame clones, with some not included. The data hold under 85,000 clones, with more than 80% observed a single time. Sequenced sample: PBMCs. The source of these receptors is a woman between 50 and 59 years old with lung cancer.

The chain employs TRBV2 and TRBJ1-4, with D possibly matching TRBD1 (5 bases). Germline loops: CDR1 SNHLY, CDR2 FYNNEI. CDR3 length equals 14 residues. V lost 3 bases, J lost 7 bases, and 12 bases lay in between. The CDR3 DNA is TGTGCCAGCAGTGATGCGTCAGGGAGTGAAAAACTGTTTTTT. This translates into CASSDASGSEKLFF.

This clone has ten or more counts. The CDR3 protein is CASSLAQGYGYTF. The CDR3 coding sequence is TGTGCCAGCAGTTTAGCGCAGGGCTATGGCTACACCTTC. The chain couples TRBV12-3 or TRBV12-4 to TRBJ1-2; a possible D gene is TRBD1 (5 bases). Trimming shortened V by 0 bases and J by 4 bases, and 6 bases separated the two germline ends. CDR3 length: 13 amino acids.

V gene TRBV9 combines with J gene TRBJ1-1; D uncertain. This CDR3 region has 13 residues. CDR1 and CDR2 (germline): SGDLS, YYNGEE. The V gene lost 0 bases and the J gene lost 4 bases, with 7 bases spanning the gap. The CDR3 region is CASSVGVGTEAFF. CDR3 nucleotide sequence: TGTGCCAGCAGCGTAGGGGTAGGCACTGAAGCTTTCTTT. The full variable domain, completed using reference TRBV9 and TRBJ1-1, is DSGVTQTPKHLITATGQRVTLRCSPRSGDLSVYWYQQSLDQGLQFLIQYYNGEERAKGNILERFSAQQFPDLHSELNLSSLELGDSALYFCASSVGVGTEAFFGQGTRLTVV.

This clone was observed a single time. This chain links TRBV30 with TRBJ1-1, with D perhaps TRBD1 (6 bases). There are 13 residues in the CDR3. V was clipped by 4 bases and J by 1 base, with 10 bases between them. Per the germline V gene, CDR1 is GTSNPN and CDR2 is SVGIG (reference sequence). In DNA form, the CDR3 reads TGTGCCTGGACTTCGACAGGGAACACTGAAGCTTTCTTT. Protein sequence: CAWTSTGNTEAFF.

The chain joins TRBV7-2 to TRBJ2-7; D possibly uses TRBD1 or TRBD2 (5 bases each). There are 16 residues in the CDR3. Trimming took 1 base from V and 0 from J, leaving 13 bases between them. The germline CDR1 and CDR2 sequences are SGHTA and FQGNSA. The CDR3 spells CASSLDGAGSSYEQYF. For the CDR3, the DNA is TGTGCCAGCAGCTTAGATGGGGCAGGGAGCTCCTACGAGCAGTACTTC.

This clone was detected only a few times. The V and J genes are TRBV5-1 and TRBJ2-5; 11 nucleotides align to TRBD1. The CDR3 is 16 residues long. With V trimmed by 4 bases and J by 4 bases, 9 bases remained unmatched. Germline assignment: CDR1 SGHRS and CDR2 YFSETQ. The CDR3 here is CASSHGGTGGRETQYF. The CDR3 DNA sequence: TGCGCCAGCAGCCATGGTGGGACAGGGGGGAGAGAGACCCAGTACTTC.

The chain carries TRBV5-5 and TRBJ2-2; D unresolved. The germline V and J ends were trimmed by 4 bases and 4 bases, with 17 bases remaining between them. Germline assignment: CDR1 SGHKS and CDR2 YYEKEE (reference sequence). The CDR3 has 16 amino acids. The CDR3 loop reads CASSRRLTGGTGELFF. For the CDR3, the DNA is TGTGCCAGCAGCCGACGCCTCACGGGCGGCACCGGGGAGCTGTTTTTT.

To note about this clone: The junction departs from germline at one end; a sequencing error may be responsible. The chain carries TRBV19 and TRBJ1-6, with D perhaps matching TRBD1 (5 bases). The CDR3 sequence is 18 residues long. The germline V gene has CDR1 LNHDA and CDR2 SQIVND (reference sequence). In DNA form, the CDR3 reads TGTGCCAGTAGTTTAGAACATTCGGGACGGGGCTATAATTCACCCCTCCACTTT. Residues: CASSLEHSGRGYNSPLHF. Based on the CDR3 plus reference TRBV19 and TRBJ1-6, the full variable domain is DGGITQSPKYLFRKEGQNVTLSCEQNLNHDAMYWYRQDPGQGLRLIYYSQIVNDFQKGDIAEGYSVSREKKESFPLTVTSAQKNPTAFYLCASSLEHSGRGYNSPLHFGNGTRLTVT.

CDR3 in amino acids: CASSRTTNTEAFF. For the CDR3, the DNA is TGTGCCAGCAGCAGAACAACAAACACTGAAGCTTTCTTT. The V gene is TRBV13, the J gene TRBJ1-1; unclear D gene. The length of the CDR3 is 13 residues. The germline V and J ends were trimmed by 5 bases and 2 bases, with 9 bases remaining between them. CDR1 is PRHDT, CDR2 FYEKMQ, per germline (reference sequence).

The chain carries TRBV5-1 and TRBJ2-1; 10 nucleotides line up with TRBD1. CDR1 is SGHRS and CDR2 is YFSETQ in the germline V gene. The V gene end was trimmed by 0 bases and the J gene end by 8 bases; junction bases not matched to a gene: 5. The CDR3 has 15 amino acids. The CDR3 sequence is CASSLDGTGADEQFF. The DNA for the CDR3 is TGCGCCAGCAGCTTGGACGGGACAGGGGCGGATGAGCAGTTCTTC.

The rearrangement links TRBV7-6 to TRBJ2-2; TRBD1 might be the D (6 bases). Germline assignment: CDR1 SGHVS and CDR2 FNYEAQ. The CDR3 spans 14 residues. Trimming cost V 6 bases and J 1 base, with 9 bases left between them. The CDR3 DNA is TGTGCCAGCAGTCCAGGGGTGAACACCGGGGAGCTGTTTTTT. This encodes CASSPGVNTGELFF.

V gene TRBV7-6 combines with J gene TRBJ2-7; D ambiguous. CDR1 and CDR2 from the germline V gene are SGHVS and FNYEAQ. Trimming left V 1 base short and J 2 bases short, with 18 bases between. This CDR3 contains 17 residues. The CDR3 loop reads CASSLGGISEIPYEQYF. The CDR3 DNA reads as TGTGCCAGCAGCTTAGGGGGTATCTCAGAGATACCCTACGAGCAGTACTTC.

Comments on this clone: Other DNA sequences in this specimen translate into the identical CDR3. CDR3 sequence (DNA): TGTGCCAGCAGCTTCAAAGGGGGAAGTACAGATACGCAGTATTTT. This sequence encodes CASSFKGGSTDTQYF. The chain couples TRBV11-1 to TRBJ2-3; tentative D call: TRBD1 (6 bases). V was trimmed by 3 bases and J by 3 bases, leaving 13 bases between them. The germline gives CDR1 SGHAT, CDR2 FQDESV (reference sequence). CDR3 length: 15 residues. The whole variable domain, filled in from reference TRBV11-1 and TRBJ2-3, reads EAEVAQSPRYKITEKSQAVAFWCDPISGHATLYWYRQILGQGPELLVQFQDESVVDDSQLPKDRFSAERLKGVDSTLKIQPAELGDSAMYLCASSFKGGSTDTQYFGPGTRLTVL.

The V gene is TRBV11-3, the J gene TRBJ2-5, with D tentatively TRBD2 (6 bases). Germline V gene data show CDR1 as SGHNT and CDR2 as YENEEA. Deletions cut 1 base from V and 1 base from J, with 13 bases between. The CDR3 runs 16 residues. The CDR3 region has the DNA TGTGCCAGCAGCTTAGGCTCTGCCGGGGGCCAAGAGACCCAGTACTTC. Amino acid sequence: CASSLGSAGGQETQYF.

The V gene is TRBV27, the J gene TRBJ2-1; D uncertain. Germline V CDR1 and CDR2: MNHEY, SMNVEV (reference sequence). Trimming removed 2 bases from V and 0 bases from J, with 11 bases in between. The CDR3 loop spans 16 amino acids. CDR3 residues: CASSLRLRSSYNEQFF. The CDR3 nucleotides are TGTGCCAGCAGTTTAAGGCTCAGGAGCTCCTACAATGAGCAGTTCTTC.

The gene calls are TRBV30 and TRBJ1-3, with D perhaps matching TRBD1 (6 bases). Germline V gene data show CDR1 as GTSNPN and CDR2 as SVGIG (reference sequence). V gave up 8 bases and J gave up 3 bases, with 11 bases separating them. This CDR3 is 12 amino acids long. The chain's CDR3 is CAVRGDGNTIYF. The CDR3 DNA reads TGTGCCGTCAGGGGAGATGGAAACACCATATATTTT.

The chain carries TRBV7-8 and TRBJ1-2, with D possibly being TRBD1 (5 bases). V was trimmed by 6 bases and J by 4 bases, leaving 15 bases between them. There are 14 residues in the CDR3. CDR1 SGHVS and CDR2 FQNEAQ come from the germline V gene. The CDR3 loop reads CASSPSRVSYGYTF. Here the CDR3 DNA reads TGTGCCAGCAGTCCGTCCAGGGTTTCCTATGGCTACACCTTC.

CDR3 residues: CASSPSFGEDQPQHF. CDR3 nucleotides: TGTGCCAGCTCACCATCGTTCGGGGAGGATCAGCCCCAGCATTTT. The chain recombines TRBV18 with TRBJ1-5; D is uncertain. Germline values: CDR1 KGHSH, CDR2 LQKENI. V was trimmed by 2 bases and J by 5 bases, leaving 13 bases between them. The CDR3 covers 15 residues.

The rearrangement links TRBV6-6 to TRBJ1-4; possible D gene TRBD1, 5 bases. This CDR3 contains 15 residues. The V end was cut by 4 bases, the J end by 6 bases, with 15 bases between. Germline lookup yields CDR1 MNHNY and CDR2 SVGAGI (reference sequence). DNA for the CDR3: TGTGCCAGCAGTTTTCAACACGGGGGAGATGAAAAACTGTTTTTT. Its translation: CASSFQHGGDEKLFF.

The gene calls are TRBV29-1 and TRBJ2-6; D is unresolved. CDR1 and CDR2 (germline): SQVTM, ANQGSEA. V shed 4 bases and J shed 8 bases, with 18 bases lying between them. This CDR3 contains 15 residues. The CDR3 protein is CSVVVPPRESNVLTF. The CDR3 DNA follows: TGCAGCGTTGTAGTCCCACCGAGAGAATCCAACGTCCTGACTTTC.

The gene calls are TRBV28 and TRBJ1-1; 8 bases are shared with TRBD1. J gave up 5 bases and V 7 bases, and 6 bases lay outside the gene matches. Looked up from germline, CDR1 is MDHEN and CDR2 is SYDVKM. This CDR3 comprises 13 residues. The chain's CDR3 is CASTIQGGTEAFF. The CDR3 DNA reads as TGTGCCAGCACGATACAGGGGGGGACTGAAGCTTTCTTT.

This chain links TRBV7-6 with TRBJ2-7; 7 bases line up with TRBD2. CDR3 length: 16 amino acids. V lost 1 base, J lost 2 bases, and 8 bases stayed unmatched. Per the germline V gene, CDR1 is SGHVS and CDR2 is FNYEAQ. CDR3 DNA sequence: TGTGCCAGCAGCTTAGTTGCGGCTAGCGGTGCCTACGAGCAGTACTTC. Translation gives CASSLVAASGAYEQYF.